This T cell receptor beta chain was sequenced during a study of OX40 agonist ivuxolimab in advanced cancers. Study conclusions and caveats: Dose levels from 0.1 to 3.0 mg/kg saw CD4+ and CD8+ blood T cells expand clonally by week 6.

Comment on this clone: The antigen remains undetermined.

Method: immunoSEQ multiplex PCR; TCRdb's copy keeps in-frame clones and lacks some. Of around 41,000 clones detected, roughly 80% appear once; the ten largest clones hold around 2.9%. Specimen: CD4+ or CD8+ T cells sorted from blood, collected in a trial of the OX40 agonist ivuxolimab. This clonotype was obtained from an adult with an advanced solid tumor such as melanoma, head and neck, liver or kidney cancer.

CDR3 in amino acids: CAGGAGRNQPQHF. CDR3 DNA: TGTGCCGGGGGGGCAGGGAGAAATCAGCCCCAGCATTTT. The rearrangement uses TRBV6-1 and TRBJ1-5; possible D gene TRBD1, 6 bases. The ends were cut back, 11 bases at V and 4 bases at J, with 15 bases in the middle. Germline V gene lookup returns CDR1 MNHNS and CDR2 SASEGT. The CDR3 contains 13 residues.